This entry lists 19 T cell receptor beta chains sequenced from one sample in a study of OX40 agonist ivuxolimab in advanced cancers. Sequencing used immunoSEQ multiplex PCR; TCRdb keeps in-frame clones, though not all of them. The sample carries about 67,000 clones, 91% recorded once. Sequencing used CD4+ or CD8+ T cells sorted from blood, obtained in a trial of the OX40 agonist ivuxolimab. These receptors all stem from an adult with an advanced solid tumor such as melanoma, head and neck, liver or kidney cancer.

The chain employs TRBV5-4 and TRBJ2-7; D tentatively reads TRBD1 or TRBD2 (6 bases each). With 4 bases removed from V and 0 bases from J, the gap between germline ends came to 17 bases. There are 16 residues in the CDR3. Germline CDR1 SGHNT, CDR2 YYREEE (reference sequence). The CDR3 reads CASSPGGGQGSYEQYF. For the CDR3, the DNA is TGTGCCAGCAGCCCCGGAGGGGGGCAGGGCTCCTACGAGCAGTACTTC.

This chain connects TRBV6-4 to TRBJ1-1, with D perhaps TRBD1 (5 bases). Trimming removed 0 bases from V and 3 bases from J, with 23 bases in between. The CDR3 consists of 19 residues. From germline, CDR1 is MRHNA and CDR2 SNTAGT. The CDR3 DNA reads as TGTGCCAGCAGTGACTCCCCCGGTGTGGGCAGGGAGCTTTACACTGAAGCTTTCTTT. It specifies CASSDSPGVGRELYTEAFF.

The rearrangement uses TRBV6-5 and TRBJ1-2; D ambiguous. Trimming removed 2 bases from V and 8 bases from J, with 18 bases in between. Germline loops: CDR1 MNHEY, CDR2 SVGAGI. The CDR3 spans 15 residues. CDR3 coding DNA: TGTGCCAGCAGTTACGATGGGAAGACGGCGTCGGGCTACACCTTC. Translation: CASSYDGKTASGYTF.

The chain links TRBV11-2 to TRBJ2-7; D remains ambiguous. Germline CDR1 SGHAT, CDR2 FQNNGV. The germline V and J ends were trimmed by 0 bases and 3 bases, with 6 bases remaining between them. The length of the CDR3 is 13 residues. CDR3 sequence reads: CASSLDRIYEQYF. The CDR3 bases are TGTGCCAGCAGCTTAGATCGGATCTACGAGCAGTACTTC.

The chain links TRBV7-2 to TRBJ2-2; 12 bases are a match to TRBD2. Trimming at V came to 8 bases and at J to 3 bases, leaving 7 bases not matched to a gene. The CDR3 loop spans 16 amino acids. Germline V CDR1 and CDR2: SGHTA, FQGNSA. The CDR3 protein is CASGTRLAGDTGELFF. In DNA form, the CDR3 reads TGTGCCAGCGGCACCCGACTAGCGGGGGACACCGGGGAGCTGTTTTTT. Based on the CDR3 plus reference TRBV7-2 and TRBJ2-2, the full variable domain is GAGVSQSPSNKVTEKGKDVELRCDPISGHTALYWYRQSLGQGLEFLIYFQGNSAPDKSGLPSDRFSAERTGGSVSTLTIQRTQQEDSAVYLCASGTRLAGDTGELFFGEGSRLTVL.

The genes are TRBV7-9 and TRBJ2-3; 9 bases match TRBD2. This CDR3 comprises 15 residues. In germline, CDR1 is SEHNR, CDR2 FQNEAQ (reference sequence). Trimming removed 5 bases from V and 4 bases from J; junction bases left unmatched: 7. The CDR3 DNA sequence: TGTGCCAGCAGCGCGACTAGCGGTGAATCAGATACGCAGTATTTT. Its protein product is CASSATSGESDTQYF.

This rearrangement joins TRBV20-1 to TRBJ2-7; D may be TRBD2 (6 bases). The length of the CDR3 is 11 residues. The germline V gene encodes CDR1 DFQATT and CDR2 SNEGSKA (reference sequence). V lost 2 bases, J lost 11 bases, and 13 bases lay in between. Here the CDR3 reads CSARPAEREYF. The CDR3 coding sequence is TGCAGTGCTAGACCCGCGGAGCGGGAGTACTTC.

The rearrangement links TRBV2 to TRBJ2-1; 9 bases match TRBD2. V lost 2 bases to trimming and J lost 6 bases; unmatched junction nucleotides: 8. The V gene's germline CDR1 is SNHLY and CDR2 FYNNEI. CDR3 size: 16 residues. The CDR3 DNA is TGTGCCAGCAGTGAATTAGCGGGAGTGTGGGGCAATGAGCAGTTCTTC. Protein: CASSELAGVWGNEQFF.

The genes are TRBV29-1 and TRBJ2-1, with D unclear. V was pared by 5 bases and J by 6 bases, with 14 bases between. The CDR3 spans 13 residues. Germline CDR1 is SQVTM and CDR2 is ANQGSEA. In DNA form, the CDR3 reads TGCAGCGTTCGGTACCGGTCTTCCAATGAGCAGTTCTTC. This sequence encodes CSVRYRSSNEQFF.

The rearrangement links TRBV5-1 to TRBJ2-7; TRBD1 matches 8 bases. CDR3 size: 14 residues. CDR1 is SGHRS, CDR2 YFSETQ, per germline. The V segment lost 5 bases and the J segment 1 base; nucleotides outside the gene matches: 5. The CDR3 sequence is CASRVGQASYEQYF. In DNA, the CDR3 is TGCGCCAGCAGGGTGGGACAGGCATCCTACGAGCAGTACTTC.

This chain connects TRBV4-2 to TRBJ2-3; D not certain. Germline lookup yields CDR1 LGHNA and CDR2 YNFKEQ. The CDR3 contains 13 residues. V dropped 0 bases and J dropped 3 bases, with 4 bases sitting between them. The CDR3 loop is CASSQDQTDTQYF. DNA for the CDR3: TGTGCCAGCAGCCAAGATCAGACAGATACGCAGTATTTT.

This clone was seen once. The chain recombines TRBV28 with TRBJ1-1; TRBD1 is a possible D gene (5 bases). The germline V and J ends were trimmed by 3 bases and 6 bases, with 20 bases remaining between them. Germline V gene lookup returns CDR1 MDHEN and CDR2 SYDVKM. The CDR3 runs to 16 residues. The CDR3 nucleotides are TGTGCCAGCAGTTTTTGGGGGGTGACACTAGGCGCTGAAGCTTTCTTT. It specifies CASSFWGVTLGAEAFF.

The chain links TRBV10-3 to TRBJ2-7, with TRBD1 matching over 8 bases. In germline, CDR1 is ENHRY, CDR2 SYGVKD. The CDR3 extends over 15 amino acids. V trimming: 3 bases; J trimming: 2 bases; junction bases outside the gene matches: 6. The CDR3 sequence: CAISDVDRVTYEQYF. The CDR3 DNA reads TGTGCCATCAGTGACGTGGACAGGGTCACCTACGAGCAGTACTTC.

The V call is TRBV5-1, the J call TRBJ2-3; D remains ambiguous. Germline V gives CDR1 SGHRS, CDR2 YFSETQ. The CDR3 extends over 11 amino acids. V was trimmed by 2 bases and J by 2 bases, leaving 0 bases between them. The CDR3: CASSFTDTQYF. The CDR3, as DNA: TGCGCCAGCAGCTTCACAGATACGCAGTATTTT.

The chain couples TRBV11-3 to TRBJ1-1, with D unclear. Trimming left V 0 bases short and J 1 base short, with 6 bases between. This CDR3 has 14 residues. Per germline, CDR1 SGHNT and CDR2 YENEEA. The CDR3 sequence is CASSLDGTNTEAFF. CDR3 bases: TGTGCCAGCAGCTTAGATGGCACGAACACTGAAGCTTTCTTT.

This chain joins TRBV6-5 and TRBJ2-7, with 11 bases matching TRBD1. In germline, CDR1 is MNHEY, CDR2 SVGAGI. V shed 6 bases and J 6 bases; nucleotides not matched to a gene: 4. The CDR3 sequence is 13 residues long. The CDR3 DNA reads TGTGCCAGCAGCTCCGGGACAGGGGGCGAGCAGTACTTC. Protein sequence: CASSSGTGGEQYF.

V gene TRBV19 combines with J gene TRBJ1-3, with 9 bases fitting TRBD1. The CDR3 length is 13 residues. Germline loops: CDR1 LNHDA, CDR2 SQIVND (reference sequence). V was clipped by 4 bases and J by 7 bases; unmatched bases: 2. DNA of the CDR3: TGTGCCAGTAGTACCGGGACAGGGAACACCATATATTTT. It is translated as CASSTGTGNTIYF.

The rearrangement links TRBV4-1 to TRBJ1-1; TRBD1 agrees at 7 bases. The CDR3 runs 13 residues. The ends lost 3 bases at V and 6 bases at J; junction bases unmatched: 4. The germline V gene encodes CDR1 MGHRA and CDR2 YSYEKL. Written as DNA, the CDR3 is TGCGCCAGCAGCCAGCCCGGGACAGCTGAAGCTTTCTTT. Translated: CASSQPGTAEAFF.

This chain joins TRBV5-5 and TRBJ2-1; 9 positions agree with TRBD2. With V trimmed by 0 bases and J by 6 bases, 7 bases remained unmatched. The CDR3 is 16 residues long. Germline values: CDR1 SGHKS, CDR2 YYEKEE (reference sequence). CDR3 protein: CASSLVGLAGRNEQFF. DNA for the CDR3: TGTGCCAGCAGCTTGGTAGGCCTAGCGGGGCGCAATGAGCAGTTCTTC.